These 17 T cell receptor beta chains were all obtained from the same sample, sequenced in a study of T cell responses to AZD1222 COVID-19 vaccine. Clones were sequenced by immunoSEQ multiplex PCR, and TCRdb holds only the in-frame ones, with some missing. This sample has approximately 150,000 clones, with over 75% found just once. The sequencing used peripheral blood, collected on day 0 of AZD1222 vaccination. These receptors were collected from an adult in good health.

A few counts support this clone. The rearrangement uses TRBV19 and TRBJ1-2; 9 nucleotides line up with TRBD1. The J segment lost 4 bases and the V segment lost 1 base, leaving 7 bases of the junction unmatched. The CDR3 has 16 amino acids. In germline, CDR1 is LNHDA, CDR2 SQIVND (reference sequence). The CDR3 sequence is CASSIVGTGLSYGYTF. The CDR3 DNA reads as TGTGCCAGTAGTATAGTCGGGACAGGGTTAAGCTATGGCTACACCTTC.

The chain couples TRBV7-3 to TRBJ2-2; either TRBD1 or TRBD2 may supply D (6 bases each). Germline-derived CDR1 and CDR2 are SGHTA and FQGTGA. The V gene lost 5 bases and the J gene lost 9 bases, with 25 bases spanning the gap. The CDR3 sequence is 17 residues long. In nucleotides, the CDR3 is TGTGCCAGCAGCCCGGGGGCTCGTATTGCGGGTAACCGGGAGCTGTTTTTT. It encodes CASSPGARIAGNRELFF.

J is TRBJ1-4 and V is TRBV19; D is undetermined. The CDR3 sequence is 15 residues long. Trimming pared 1 base from V and 5 bases from J, leaving 11 bases between. Germline CDR1 is LNHDA and CDR2 is SQIVND (reference sequence). The CDR3, as DNA: TGTGCCAGTAGTATAGTTCGGGCCAAGAATGAAAAACTGTTTTTT. Protein product: CASSIVRAKNEKLFF. The entire variable domain, with the rest obtained from reference TRBV19 and TRBJ1-4, is as follows: DGGITQSPKYLFRKEGQNVTLSCEQNLNHDAMYWYRQDPGQGLRLIYYSQIVNDFQKGDIAEGYSVSREKKESFPLTVTSAQKNPTAFYLCASSIVRAKNEKLFFGSGTQLSVL.

The chain links TRBV11-3 to TRBJ1-1; D call uncertain. The germline V gene encodes CDR1 SGHNT and CDR2 YENEEA. The CDR3 extends over 13 amino acids. Between the trimmed V and J ends, which lost 0 bases and 5 bases, there was a span of 7 bases. The CDR3 here is CASSLEQGTEAFF. As DNA, the CDR3 is TGTGCCAGCAGCTTAGAGCAAGGGACTGAAGCTTTCTTT.

The V call is TRBV5-1, the J call TRBJ1-1, with 9 bases matching TRBD1. Germline values: CDR1 SGHRS, CDR2 YFSETQ. The CDR3 totals 14 residues. V lost 4 bases to trimming and J lost 4 bases; unmatched junction nucleotides: 5. The CDR3 region is CASSAGQGSTEAFF. CDR3 bases: TGCGCCAGCAGCGCAGGACAGGGGAGCACTGAAGCTTTCTTT.

The V gene is TRBV9, the J gene TRBJ2-1; D gene uncertain. V was pared by 7 bases and J by 0 bases, with 8 bases between. The CDR3 length is 13 residues. CDR1 and CDR2 (germline): SGDLS, YYNGEE. The CDR3 region is CASGDTSYNEQFF. The CDR3 nucleotides read TGTGCCAGCGGGGATACCTCCTACAATGAGCAGTTCTTC.

The chain uses TRBV7-6 and TRBJ2-7; D uncertain. Trimming took off 2 bases at V and 0 bases at J, with 11 bases between the two ends. The CDR3 has 15 residues. CDR1 and CDR2 from the germline V gene are SGHVS and FNYEAQ. The CDR3 spells CASSLYGLSSYEQYF. CDR3 DNA: TGTGCCAGCAGCTTATATGGGCTAAGCTCCTACGAGCAGTACTTC.

The chain combines TRBV27 with TRBJ1-5, with TRBD1 identical over 7 bases. Germline V gene sequence: CDR1 MNHEY, CDR2 SMNVEV (reference sequence). Germline trimming cut 3 bases from V and 4 bases from J; bases unmatched to any gene: 3. The CDR3 has 14 amino acids. DNA of the CDR3: TGTGCCAGCAGTTTGCACAGGGGTAATCAGCCCCAGCATTTT. Its protein is CASSLHRGNQPQHF.

This chain connects TRBV5-1 to TRBJ1-1; 9 bases are shared with TRBD1. The V gene end was trimmed by 1 base and the J gene end by 3 bases; junction bases not matched to a gene: 4. Germline CDR1 SGHRS, CDR2 YFSETQ. This CDR3 spans 15 amino acids. The CDR3 DNA sequence: TGCGCCAGCAGCTTGCGGACAGGGGTGTACACTGAAGCTTTCTTT. This encodes CASSLRTGVYTEAFF.

The chain couples TRBV4-1 to TRBJ1-5, with D tentatively TRBD1 (6 bases). The CDR3 extends over 16 amino acids. Germline V CDR1 and CDR2: MGHRA, YSYEKL. The V end was cut by 1 base, the J end by 5 bases, with 15 bases between. Written as DNA, the CDR3 is TGCGCCAGCAGCCAAGTCGCCGGGACATATTATCAGCCCCAGCATTTT. This sequence encodes CASSQVAGTYYQPQHF.

The gene calls are TRBV9 and TRBJ1-3; D gene uncertain. This CDR3 has 15 amino acids. V lost 1 base and J 0 bases, leaving 8 bases between the germline ends. The germline gives CDR1 SGDLS, CDR2 YYNGEE. CDR3 sequence: CASSVNSVSGNTIYF. CDR3 in DNA: TGTGCCAGCAGCGTAAACAGTGTCTCTGGAAACACCATATATTTT.

This chain uses TRBV7-2 with TRBJ2-3, with D possibly matching TRBD2 (5 bases). The CDR3 has 15 amino acids. Deletions cut 7 bases from V and 2 bases from J, with 16 bases between. Looked up from germline, CDR1 is SGHTA and CDR2 is FQGNSA. Written as DNA, the CDR3 is TGTGCCAGCACGGGGTGGGCGACCTCCACAGATACGCAGTATTTT. Protein: CASTGWATSTDTQYF.

The rearrangement uses TRBV2 and TRBJ1-6; D gene ambiguous. Germline V CDR1 and CDR2: SNHLY, FYNNEI. The length of the CDR3 is 13 residues. Between the trimmed V and J ends, which lost 8 bases and 9 bases, there was a span of 14 bases. The CDR3 reads CASGYSPSSPLHF. The CDR3 DNA follows: TGTGCCAGCGGGTACAGTCCCAGTTCACCCCTCCACTTT.

This clone was observed a single time. The rearrangement links TRBV5-6 to TRBJ2-7, with 7 nucleotides matching TRBD2. The CDR3 loop spans 12 amino acids. Trimming removed 4 bases from V and 3 bases from J; junction bases left unmatched: 1. Germline CDR1 is SGHDT and CDR2 is YYEEEE. CDR3 sequence: CASSPGGYEQYF. CDR3 nucleotide sequence: TGTGCCAGCAGCCCGGGAGGCTACGAGCAGTACTTC.

The chain combines TRBV5-1 with TRBJ2-3, with D perhaps given as TRBD1 or TRBD2 (6 bases each). V was trimmed by 0 bases and J by 6 bases, leaving 11 bases between them. Germline CDR1 SGHRS, CDR2 YFSETQ. The CDR3 consists of 14 residues. This CDR3 is CASSLALGGDTQYF. The CDR3 coding sequence is TGCGCCAGCAGCTTGGCTCTAGGGGGGGATACGCAGTATTTT.

This chain links TRBV5-1 with TRBJ1-1; D not resolved. In germline, CDR1 is SGHRS, CDR2 YFSETQ. The CDR3 contains 16 residues. The V end was cut by 4 bases, the J end by 1 base, with 17 bases between. The CDR3 loop reads CASSNLGRSRNTEAFF. The CDR3 DNA reads as TGCGCCAGCAGCAACCTCGGACGGTCGAGGAACACTGAAGCTTTCTTT.

This sequence joins TRBV6-1 and TRBJ1-1; TRBD1 matches 11 bases. Per the germline V gene, CDR1 is MNHNS and CDR2 is SASEGT. The CDR3 is made up of 16 amino acids. The trim removed 2 bases at V and 4 bases at J, leaving 6 bases unmatched. CDR3 amino acids: CASSEWTGGLGTEAFF. The CDR3 DNA is TGTGCCAGCAGTGAATGGACAGGGGGCTTGGGCACTGAAGCTTTCTTT.